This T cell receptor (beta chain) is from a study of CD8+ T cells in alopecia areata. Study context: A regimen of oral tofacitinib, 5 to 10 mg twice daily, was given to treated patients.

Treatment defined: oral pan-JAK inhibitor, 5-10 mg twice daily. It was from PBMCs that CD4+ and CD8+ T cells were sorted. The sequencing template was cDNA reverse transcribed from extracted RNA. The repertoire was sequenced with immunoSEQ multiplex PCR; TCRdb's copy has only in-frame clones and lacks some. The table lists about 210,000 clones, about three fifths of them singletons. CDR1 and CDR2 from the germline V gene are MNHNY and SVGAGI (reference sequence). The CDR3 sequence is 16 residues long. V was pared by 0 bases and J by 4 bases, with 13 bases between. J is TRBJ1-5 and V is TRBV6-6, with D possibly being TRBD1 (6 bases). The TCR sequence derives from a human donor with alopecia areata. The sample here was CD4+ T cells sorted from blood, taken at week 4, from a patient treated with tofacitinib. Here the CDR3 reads CASSYSGGAKNQPQHF. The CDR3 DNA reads TGTGCCAGCAGTTACTCCGGGGGGGCAAAGAATCAGCCCCAGCATTTT.